This T cell receptor (beta chain) was recovered during a study of CD8+ T cells in alopecia areata. Study in general: Each day, treated patients took oral tofacitinib twice, at 5 to 10 mg per dose.

The table lists this clone with a count of one. What it recognizes is unknown. Extracted RNA was reverse transcribed, and the resulting cDNA served as sequencing template. Some clones are missing from TCRdb's copy, which holds only in-frame ones; the method was immunoSEQ multiplex PCR. The sample consists of around 5,400 clones, about 55% of them appearing once. Researchers gathered lesional scalp punch biopsies and peripheral blood from patients with alopecia areata. Notes on the study in general: Elevated clonality characterized lesional scalp relative to normal scalp, particularly in alopecia totalis/universalis. Whereas mice showed it more clearly, TCR sharing across patients was murkier, possibly because of HLA.

Germline loops: CDR1 SGHVS, CDR2 FNYEAQ. Trimming took 7 bases from V and 2 from J, leaving 14 bases between them. The CDR3 sequence is 15 residues long. The receptor was derived from a human donor with alopecia areata. Sequencing was carried out using skin. V gene TRBV7-6 combines with J gene TRBJ2-2; D is possibly TRBD1 (6 bases). CDR3 nucleotides: TGTGCCAGCACCTTTTCAGGGGAAAACACCGGGGAGCTGTTTTTT. Its protein product is CASTFSGENTGELFF.